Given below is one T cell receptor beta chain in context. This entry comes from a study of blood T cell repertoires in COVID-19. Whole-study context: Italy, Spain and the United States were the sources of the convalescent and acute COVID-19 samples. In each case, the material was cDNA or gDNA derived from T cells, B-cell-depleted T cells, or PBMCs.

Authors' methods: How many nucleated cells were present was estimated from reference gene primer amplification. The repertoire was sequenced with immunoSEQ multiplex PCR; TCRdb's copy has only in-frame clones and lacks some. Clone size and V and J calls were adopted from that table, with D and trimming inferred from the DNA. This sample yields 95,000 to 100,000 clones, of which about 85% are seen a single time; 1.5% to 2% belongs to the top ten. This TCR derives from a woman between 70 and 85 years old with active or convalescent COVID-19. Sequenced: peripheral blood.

The CDR3 reads CASSLQRGYQETQYF. DNA of the CDR3: TGTGCCAGCAGCTTACAGCGGGGGTACCAAGAGACCCAGTACTTC. The V gene is TRBV7-9, the J gene TRBJ2-5; TRBD2 aligns across 8 bases. CDR1 is SEHNR and CDR2 is FQNEAQ in the germline V gene (reference sequence). The trim removed 2 bases at V and 0 bases at J, leaving 2 bases unmatched. The CDR3 spans 15 residues.